The 24 T cell receptor beta chains below come from one sample, sequenced in a study of CXCR3-negative and CXCR3-positive naive CD8 T cells. UMI-labeled 5' RACE TRB cDNA libraries were prepared from the cells. One entry per CDR3 protein, without DNA, is what TCRdb gives after re-calling the 5' RACE reads. With about 90,000 distinct CDR3 sequences in the sample, the ten largest clones hold around 0.99%. Sequencing input: naive CXCR3- CD8+ T cells from blood. Regarding subset: CD45RO-CCR7+CD27+CD95- naive CD8+ T cells lacking CXCR3 (TNR3-). Receptors originate from a human donor in good health. Some clones in this sample may be carry-over from other donors' samples.

The chain recombines TRBV6-2 or TRBV6-3 with TRBJ1-1. Germline V gene lookup returns CDR1 MNHEY and CDR2 SVGEGT. The length of the CDR3 is 14 residues. The CDR3 spells CASSITSRNTEAFF.

This chain links TRBV11-1 with TRBJ2-2; the TCRdb D gene call, TRBD1, has no DNA to confirm it. Germline V lookup: CDR1 SGHAT, CDR2 FQDESV (reference sequence). The CDR3 has 14 amino acids. CDR3 amino acids: CASSGDISPGELFF. The variable domain in full, with the rest retrieved from reference TRBV11-1 and TRBJ2-2, is EAEVAQSPRYKITEKSQAVAFWCDPISGHATLYWYRQILGQGPELLVQFQDESVVDDSQLPKDRFSAERLKGVDSTLKIQPAELGDSAMYLCASSGDISPGELFFGEGSRLTVL.

The CDR3 sequence: CASSPGAGGAYEQYF. V and J are TRBV3-1 and TRBJ2-7; TCRdb returns TRBD1, unconfirmable since there is no DNA. CDR1 and CDR2 from the germline V gene are LGHDT and YNNKEL (reference sequence). The CDR3 runs 15 residues.

J is TRBJ1-1 and V is TRBV19; TCRdb's D gene call, TRBD1, goes unchecked for lack of DNA. The germline V gene has CDR1 LNHDA and CDR2 SQIVND (reference sequence). The CDR3 has 13 amino acids. The CDR3: CATLTGGNTEAFF.

This chain's CDR3 is CASSTGGMAKNIQYF. The chain joins TRBV19 to TRBJ2-4. The CDR3 runs 15 residues. Per the germline V gene, CDR1 is LNHDA and CDR2 is SQIVND (reference sequence).

The chain combines TRBV7-2 with TRBJ2-3; the D call from TCRdb, TRBD1, cannot be confirmed without DNA. This CDR3 region has 13 residues. CDR1 and CDR2 (germline): SGHTA, FQGNSA. The CDR3 sequence: CASSFEGTDTQYF. The whole variable domain, filled in from reference TRBV7-2 and TRBJ2-3, reads GAGVSQSPSNKVTEKGKDVELRCDPISGHTALYWYRQSLGQGLEFLIYFQGNSAPDKSGLPSDRFSAERTGGSVSTLTIQRTQQEDSAVYLCASSFEGTDTQYFGPGTRLTVL.

The V and J genes are TRBV7-9 and TRBJ1-4; with no DNA, the TCRdb D assignment of TRBD1 cannot be verified. This CDR3 comprises 14 residues. CDR1 is SEHNR, CDR2 FQNEAQ, per germline (reference sequence). CDR3 in amino acids: CASSSRDGEEKLFF.

The rearrangement joins TRBV15 to TRBJ2-3; the TCRdb call, TRBD2, lacks DNA for checking. Germline lookup yields CDR1 LNHNV and CDR2 YYDKDF (reference sequence). This CDR3 has 17 amino acids. CDR3 loop: CATSSPGLAESTDTQYF.

The chain uses TRBV13 and TRBJ2-7. In germline, CDR1 is PRHDT, CDR2 FYEKMQ (reference sequence). The CDR3 contains 13 residues. CDR3 amino acids: CASSRARSYEQYF.

The chain employs TRBV25-1 and TRBJ2-1; the TRBD2 assignment by TCRdb is unverifiable without DNA. This CDR3 comprises 17 residues. Germline-derived CDR1 and CDR2 are MGHDK and SYGVNS. The CDR3 protein is CASSEYSLAGVPNEQFF.

The chain carries TRBV12-3 or TRBV12-4 and TRBJ1-5; TCRdb proposes TRBD1, but this gene call is untestable without DNA. This CDR3 is built from 13 residues. The CDR3 here is CASSLGQNQPQHF.

The chain is built from TRBV6-2 or TRBV6-3 and TRBJ1-2. The CDR3 has 13 residues. Germline lookup yields CDR1 MNHEY and CDR2 SVGEGT. CDR3 residues: CASKEELDYGYTF.

The chain uses TRBV7-7 and TRBJ2-5. CDR3 length: 13 amino acids. Looked up from germline, CDR1 is SSHAT and CDR2 is FNYEAQ (reference sequence). CDR3 loop: CASSSVPKETQYF.

J is TRBJ2-7 and V is TRBV5-4; TCRdb's D gene call, TRBD2, goes unchecked for lack of DNA. The germline V gene has CDR1 SGHNT and CDR2 YYREEE (reference sequence). The CDR3 spans 15 residues. CDR3: CASSLSASGSQEQYF.

The chain links TRBV5-1 to TRBJ1-5; TCRdb returns TRBD1, unconfirmable since there is no DNA. Germline CDR1 reads SGHRS; CDR2 reads YFSETQ. The CDR3 has 14 residues. The CDR3 is CASLHGGSNQPQHF.

The V call is TRBV15, the J call TRBJ2-3; there is no DNA to check the TCRdb D call of TRBD2. The CDR3 has 12 amino acids. Germline V lookup: CDR1 LNHNV, CDR2 YYDKDF (reference sequence). The CDR3 loop reads CATSREERGKYF.

CDR3 sequence reads: CATSRDLGPQPQHF. The chain couples TRBV15 to TRBJ1-5. Germline V gene data show CDR1 as LNHNV and CDR2 as YYDKDF (reference sequence). There are 14 residues in the CDR3.

The chain has TRBV29-1 and TRBJ1-1; TCRdb's D gene call, TRBD1, goes unchecked for lack of DNA. Germline V gene data show CDR1 as SQVTM and CDR2 as ANQGSEA. CDR3 length: 14 amino acids. The CDR3 region is CSVPPLGRNTEAFF.

The rearrangement uses TRBV24-1 and TRBJ1-4; TCRdb indicates TRBD1, and absent DNA this call remains unverified. The germline V gene has CDR1 KGHDR and CDR2 SFDVKD. CDR3 size: 17 residues. CDR3 region: CATSDPGQGPKNEKLFF.

This sequence joins TRBV29-1 and TRBJ2-3; TCRdb gives TRBD1 as the D gene, but with no DNA this cannot be confirmed. The CDR3 runs to 14 residues. The germline CDR1 and CDR2 sequences are SQVTM and ANQGSEA. CDR3 loop: CSVERGRSTDTQYF.

J is TRBJ1-2 and V is TRBV20-1. CDR1 and CDR2 (germline): DFQATT, SNEGSKA (reference sequence). CDR3 length: 15 amino acids. The CDR3 here is CSARDVGTAGYGYTF.

This chain uses TRBV29-1 with TRBJ2-2; the D gene TCRdb calls, TRBD2, cannot be checked with no DNA. This CDR3 spans 13 amino acids. CDR1 is SQVTM and CDR2 is ANQGSEA in the germline V gene. This chain's CDR3 is CSVQGLGAVELFF.

The rearrangement links TRBV7-7 to TRBJ2-2; TCRdb returns TRBD1, unconfirmable since there is no DNA. CDR3 length equals 14 residues. From germline, CDR1 is SSHAT and CDR2 FNYEAQ (reference sequence). CDR3 sequence reads: CASSLTRGTGELFF.

The V gene is TRBV5-6, the J gene TRBJ1-2; checking the TCRdb D call of TRBD1 is not possible without DNA. Looked up from germline, CDR1 is SGHDT and CDR2 is YYEEEE. The CDR3 has 14 amino acids. The chain's CDR3 is CASSPATGVYGYTF. Complete variable domain (other parts from reference TRBV5-6 and TRBJ1-2): DAGVTQSPTHLIKTRGQQVTLRCSPKSGHDTVSWYQQALGQGPQFIFQYYEEEERQRGNFPDRFSGHQFPNYSSELNVNALLLGDSALYLCASSPATGVYGYTFGSGTRLTVV.